The clone carrying this T cell receptor beta chain appeared a few times. No antigen is known for it. This entry is derived from a study of OX40 agonist ivuxolimab in advanced cancers. Study at large: Averaging approximately 60 years in age, with a range of about 23 to 85, the cohort was about 85% male. Partial responses were recorded for three patients, including one with hepatocellular carcinoma and two with cutaneous melanoma. General observations from the study: Averaged across samples, CD8+ T cells carried more expanded clones than CD4+ did.

Profiling relied on immunoSEQ multiplex PCR, and the TCRdb table lists in-frame clones only, not all of them. The profile shows some 43,000 clones, around 86% of them singletons. Systemic immunosuppression or a history of autoimmune disease excluded patients. This CDR3 contains 12 residues. The germline CDR1 and CDR2 sequences are LNHDA and SQIVND (reference sequence). The ends lost 3 bases at V and 5 bases at J; junction bases unmatched: 1. This chain uses TRBV19 with TRBJ2-7; TRBD1 agrees at 7 bases. The specimen comprised CD4+ or CD8+ T cells sorted from blood, sampled in a trial of the OX40 agonist ivuxolimab. The TCR sequence derives from an adult with an advanced solid tumor such as melanoma, head and neck, liver or kidney cancer. CDR3 sequence reads: CASSMTGNEQYF. The CDR3 DNA sequence: TGTGCCAGTAGTATGACAGGGAACGAGCAGTACTTC.